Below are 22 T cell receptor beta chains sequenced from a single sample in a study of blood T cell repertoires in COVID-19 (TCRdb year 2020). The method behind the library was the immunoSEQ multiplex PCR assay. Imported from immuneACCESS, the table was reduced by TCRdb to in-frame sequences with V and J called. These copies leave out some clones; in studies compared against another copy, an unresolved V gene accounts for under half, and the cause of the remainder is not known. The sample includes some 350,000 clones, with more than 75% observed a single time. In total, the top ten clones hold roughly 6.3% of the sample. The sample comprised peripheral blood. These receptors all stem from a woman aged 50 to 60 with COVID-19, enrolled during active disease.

DNA of the CDR3: TGTGCCAGCAATATTCCAGAGAACACTGAAGCTTTCTTT. Residues: CASNIPENTEAFF. The chain combines TRBV2 with TRBJ1-1; D uncertain. CDR1 SNHLY and CDR2 FYNNEI come from the germline V gene. Trimming left V 7 bases short and J 1 base short, with 10 bases between. The CDR3 totals 13 residues. The complete variable domain, with remaining parts taken from reference TRBV2 and TRBJ1-1, reads EPEVTQTPSHQVTQMGQEVILRCVPISNHLYFYWYRQILGQKVEFLVSFYNNEISEKSEIFDDQFSVERPDGSNFTLKIRSTKLEDSAMYFCASNIPENTEAFFGQGTRLTVV.

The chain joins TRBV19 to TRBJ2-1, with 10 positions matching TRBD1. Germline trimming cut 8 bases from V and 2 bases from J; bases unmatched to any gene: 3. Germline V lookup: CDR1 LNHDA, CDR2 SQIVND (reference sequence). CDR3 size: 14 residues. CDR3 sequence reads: CASGTGVTYNEQFF. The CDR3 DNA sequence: TGTGCCAGTGGGACAGGGGTGACCTACAATGAGCAGTTCTTC. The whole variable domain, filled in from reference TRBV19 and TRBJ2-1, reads DGGITQSPKYLFRKEGQNVTLSCEQNLNHDAMYWYRQDPGQGLRLIYYSQIVNDFQKGDIAEGYSVSREKKESFPLTVTSAQKNPTAFYLCASGTGVTYNEQFFGPGTRLTVL.

The CDR3 sequence is CASSQERGFEQFF. The CDR3 nucleotides are TGTGCCAGCAGCCAAGAAAGAGGGTTTGAGCAGTTCTTC. The V and J genes are TRBV3-1 (or the pseudogene TRBV3-2) and TRBJ2-1; TRBD2 is a possible D gene (5 bases). Trimming cost V 0 bases and J 9 bases, with 9 bases left between them. CDR1 and CDR2 (germline): LGHDT, YNNKEL (reference sequence). CDR3 length equals 13 residues.

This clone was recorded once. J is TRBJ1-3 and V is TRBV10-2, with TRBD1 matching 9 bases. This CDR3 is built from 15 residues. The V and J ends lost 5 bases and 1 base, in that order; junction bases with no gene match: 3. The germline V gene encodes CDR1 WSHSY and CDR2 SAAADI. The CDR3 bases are TGCGCCAGCAGTCCGGGACAGGGATCTGGAAACACCATATATTTT. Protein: CASSPGQGSGNTIYF.

This CDR3 reads CASSVAGTDNEQFF. The CDR3 DNA reads TGTGCCAGCAGCGTAGCTGGGACAGACAATGAGCAGTTCTTC. This chain connects TRBV9 to TRBJ2-1; TRBD1 agrees at 7 bases. CDR1 and CDR2 from the germline V gene are SGDLS and YYNGEE. There are 14 residues in the CDR3. V shed 0 bases, J shed 5 bases, and the junction held 2 bases outside the gene matches.

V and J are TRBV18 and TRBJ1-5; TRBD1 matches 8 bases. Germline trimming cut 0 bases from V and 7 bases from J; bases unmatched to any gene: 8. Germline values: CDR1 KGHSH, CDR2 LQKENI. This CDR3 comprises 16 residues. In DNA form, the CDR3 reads TGTGCCAGCTCACCACCCCGAGACAGGGGTTTCCAGCCCCAGCATTTT. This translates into CASSPPRDRGFQPQHF.

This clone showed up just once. Here the CDR3 DNA reads TGTGCCAGCAGCGAAACAGGGGGCCGCGAGAATGAGCAGTTCTTC. This translates into CASSETGGRENEQFF. The rearrangement links TRBV3-1 (or the pseudogene TRBV3-2) to TRBJ2-1, with 9 bases lining up with TRBD1. The V segment lost 5 bases and the J segment 7 bases; nucleotides outside the gene matches: 9. The CDR3 runs to 15 residues. Germline CDR1 and CDR2: LGHDT and YNNKEL (reference sequence).

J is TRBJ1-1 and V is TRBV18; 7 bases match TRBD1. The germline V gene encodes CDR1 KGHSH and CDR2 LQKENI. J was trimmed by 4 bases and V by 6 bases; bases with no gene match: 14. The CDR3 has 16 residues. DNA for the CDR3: TGTGCCAGCTCCCCCGCGGCAGGGGGAGCGGGCACTGAAGCTTTCTTT. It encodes CASSPAAGGAGTEAFF.

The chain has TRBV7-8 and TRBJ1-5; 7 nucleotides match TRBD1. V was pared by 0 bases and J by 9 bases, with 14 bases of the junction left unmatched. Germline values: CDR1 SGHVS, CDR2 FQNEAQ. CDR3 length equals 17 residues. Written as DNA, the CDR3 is TGTGCCAGCAGCTTAGCGGGAAAGACAGGGAGTTATCGGCCCCAGCATTTT. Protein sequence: CASSLAGKTGSYRPQHF.

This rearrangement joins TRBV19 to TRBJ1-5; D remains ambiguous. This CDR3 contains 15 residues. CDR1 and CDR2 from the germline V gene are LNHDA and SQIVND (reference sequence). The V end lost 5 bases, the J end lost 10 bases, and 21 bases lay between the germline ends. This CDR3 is CASSAWPFEERPQHF. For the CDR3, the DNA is TGTGCCAGTAGTGCGTGGCCCTTCGAGGAGAGACCCCAGCATTTT.

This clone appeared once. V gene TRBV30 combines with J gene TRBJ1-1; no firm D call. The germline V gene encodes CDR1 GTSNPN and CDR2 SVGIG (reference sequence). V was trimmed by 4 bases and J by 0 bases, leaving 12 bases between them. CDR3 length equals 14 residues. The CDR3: CAWNGRRVNTEAFF. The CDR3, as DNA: TGTGCCTGGAACGGGAGGCGCGTGAACACTGAAGCTTTCTTT.

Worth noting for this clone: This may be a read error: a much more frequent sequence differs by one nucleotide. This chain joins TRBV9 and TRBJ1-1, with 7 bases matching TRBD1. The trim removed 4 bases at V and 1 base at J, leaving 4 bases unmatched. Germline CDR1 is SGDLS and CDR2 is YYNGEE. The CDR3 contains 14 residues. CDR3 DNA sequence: TGTGCCAGCAGCTCCCGGGACAGGAACACTGAAGCTTTCTTT. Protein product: CASSSRDRNTEAFF.

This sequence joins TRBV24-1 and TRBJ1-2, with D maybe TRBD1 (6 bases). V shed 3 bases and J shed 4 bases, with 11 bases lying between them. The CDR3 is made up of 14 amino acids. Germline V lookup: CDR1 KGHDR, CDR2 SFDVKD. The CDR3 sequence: CATSDGTLAYGYTF. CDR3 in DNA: TGTGCCACCAGTGATGGGACATTGGCCTATGGCTACACCTTC.

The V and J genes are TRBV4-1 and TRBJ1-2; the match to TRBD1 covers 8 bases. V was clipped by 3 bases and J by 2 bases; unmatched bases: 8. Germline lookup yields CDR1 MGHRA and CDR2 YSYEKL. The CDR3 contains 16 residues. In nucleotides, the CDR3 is TGCGCCAGCAGCCAGGCAGGGACAGGCGTAAACTATGGCTACACCTTC. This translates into CASSQAGTGVNYGYTF.

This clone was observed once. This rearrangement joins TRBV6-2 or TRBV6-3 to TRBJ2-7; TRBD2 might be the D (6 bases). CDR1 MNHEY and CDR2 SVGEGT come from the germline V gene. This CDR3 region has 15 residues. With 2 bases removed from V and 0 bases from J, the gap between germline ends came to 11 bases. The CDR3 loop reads CASSYPVGLSYEQYF. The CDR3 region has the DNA TGTGCCAGCAGTTACCCGGTGGGACTCTCCTACGAGCAGTACTTC.

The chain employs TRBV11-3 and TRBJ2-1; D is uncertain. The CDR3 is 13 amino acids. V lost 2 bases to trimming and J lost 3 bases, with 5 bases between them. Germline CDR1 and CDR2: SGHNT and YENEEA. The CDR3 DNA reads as TGTGCCAGCAGCTTAAGCCACTACAATGAGCAGTTCTTC. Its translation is CASSLSHYNEQFF.

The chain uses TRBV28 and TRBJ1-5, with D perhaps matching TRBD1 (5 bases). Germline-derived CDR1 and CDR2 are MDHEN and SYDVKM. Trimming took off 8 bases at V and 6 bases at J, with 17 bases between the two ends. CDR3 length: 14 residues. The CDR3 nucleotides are TGTGCCAGCCTTCAGGGTCTAGGGTTTCAGCCCCAGCATTTT. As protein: CASLQGLGFQPQHF.

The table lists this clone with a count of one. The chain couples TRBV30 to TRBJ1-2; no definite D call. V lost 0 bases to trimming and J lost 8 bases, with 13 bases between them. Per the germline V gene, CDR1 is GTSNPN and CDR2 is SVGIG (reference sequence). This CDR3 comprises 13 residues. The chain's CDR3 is CAWSVRSTRGYTF. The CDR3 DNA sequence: TGTGCCTGGAGTGTGAGAAGCACTAGGGGCTACACCTTC.

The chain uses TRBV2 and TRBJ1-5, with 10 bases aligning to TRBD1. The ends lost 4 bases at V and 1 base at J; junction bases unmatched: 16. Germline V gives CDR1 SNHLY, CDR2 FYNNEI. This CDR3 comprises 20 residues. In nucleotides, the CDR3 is TGTGCCAGCAGTGTGAGTTTGGGGACAGGGGCATTTTTAAGCAATCAGCCCCAGCATTTT. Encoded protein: CASSVSLGTGAFLSNQPQHF.

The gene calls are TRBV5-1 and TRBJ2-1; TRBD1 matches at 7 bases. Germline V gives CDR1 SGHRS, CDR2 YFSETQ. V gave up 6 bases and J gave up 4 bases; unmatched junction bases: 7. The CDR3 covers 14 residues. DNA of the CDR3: TGCGCCAGCACCCGACAGGGCCCATACAATGAGCAGTTCTTC. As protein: CASTRQGPYNEQFF.

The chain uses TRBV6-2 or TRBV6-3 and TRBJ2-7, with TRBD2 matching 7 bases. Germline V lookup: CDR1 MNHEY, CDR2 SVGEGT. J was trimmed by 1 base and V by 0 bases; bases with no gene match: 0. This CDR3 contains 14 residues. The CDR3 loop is CASSYSSGSYEQYF. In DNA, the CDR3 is TGTGCCAGCAGTTACTCTAGCGGGTCCTACGAGCAGTACTTC.

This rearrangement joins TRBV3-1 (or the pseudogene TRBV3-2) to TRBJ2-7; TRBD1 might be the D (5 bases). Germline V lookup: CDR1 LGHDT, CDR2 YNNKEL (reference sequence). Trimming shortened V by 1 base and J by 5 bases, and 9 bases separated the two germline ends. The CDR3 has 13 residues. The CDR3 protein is CASSQGRTHEQYF. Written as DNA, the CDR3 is TGTGCCAGCAGCCAAGGGCGGACACACGAGCAGTACTTC.